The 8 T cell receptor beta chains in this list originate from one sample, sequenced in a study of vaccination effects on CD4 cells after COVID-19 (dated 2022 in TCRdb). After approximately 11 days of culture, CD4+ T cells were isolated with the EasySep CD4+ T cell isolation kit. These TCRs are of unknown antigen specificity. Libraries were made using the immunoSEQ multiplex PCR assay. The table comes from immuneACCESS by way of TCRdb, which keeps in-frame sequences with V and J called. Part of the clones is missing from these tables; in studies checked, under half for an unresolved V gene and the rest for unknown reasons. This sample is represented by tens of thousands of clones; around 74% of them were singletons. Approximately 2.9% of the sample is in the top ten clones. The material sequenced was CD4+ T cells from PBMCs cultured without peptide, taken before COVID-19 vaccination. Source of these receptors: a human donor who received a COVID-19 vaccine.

The CDR3 sequence is CASSSPGQARTEAFF. DNA for the CDR3: TGTGCCAGCAGTTCTCCGGGACAGGCGAGGACTGAAGCTTTCTTT. The J gene is TRBJ1-1, the V gene TRBV6-2 or TRBV6-3; 8 bases align to TRBD1. The CDR3 extends over 15 amino acids. Unmatched junction bases numbered 9, after V lost 4 bases and J lost 5 bases. The germline gives CDR1 MNHEY, CDR2 SVGEGT.

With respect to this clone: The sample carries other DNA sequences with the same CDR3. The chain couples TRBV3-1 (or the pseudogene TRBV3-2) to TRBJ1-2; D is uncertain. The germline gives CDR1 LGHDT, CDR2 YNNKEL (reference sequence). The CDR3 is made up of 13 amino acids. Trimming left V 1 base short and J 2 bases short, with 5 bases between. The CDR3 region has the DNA TGTGCCAGCAGCCAAGTTTCAAACTATGGCTACACCTTC. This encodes CASSQVSNYGYTF.

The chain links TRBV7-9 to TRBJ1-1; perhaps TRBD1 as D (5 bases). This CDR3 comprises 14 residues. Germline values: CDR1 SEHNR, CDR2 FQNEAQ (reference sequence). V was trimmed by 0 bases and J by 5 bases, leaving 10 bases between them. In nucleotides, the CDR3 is TGTGCCAGCAGCTTAGCGGGGGATGTAACTGAAGCTTTCTTT. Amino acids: CASSLAGDVTEAFF.

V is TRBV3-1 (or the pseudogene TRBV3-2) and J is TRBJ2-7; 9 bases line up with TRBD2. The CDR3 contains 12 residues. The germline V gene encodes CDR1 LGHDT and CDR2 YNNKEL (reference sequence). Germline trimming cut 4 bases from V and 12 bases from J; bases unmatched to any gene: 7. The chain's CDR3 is CASSRLAGEVYF. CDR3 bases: TGTGCCAGCAGCCGATTAGCGGGAGAGGTGTACTTC.

The chain's CDR3 is CASSPRTSGRVQPGEQYF. In DNA, the CDR3 is TGCGCCAGCAGCCCTCGGACTAGCGGGAGAGTCCAGCCTGGCGAGCAGTACTTC. The chain has TRBV5-1 and TRBJ2-7; 13 bases line up with TRBD2. The V gene's germline CDR1 is SGHRS and CDR2 YFSETQ. The CDR3 sequence is 18 residues long. The J segment lost 6 bases and the V segment lost 4 bases, leaving 16 bases of the junction unmatched.

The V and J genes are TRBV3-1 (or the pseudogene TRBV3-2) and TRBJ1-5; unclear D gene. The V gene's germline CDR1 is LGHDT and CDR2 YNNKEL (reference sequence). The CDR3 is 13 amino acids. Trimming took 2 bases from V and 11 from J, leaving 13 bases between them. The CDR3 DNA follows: TGTGCCAGCAGCCAAACGGGTTCGGGGACCCAGCATTTT. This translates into CASSQTGSGTQHF.

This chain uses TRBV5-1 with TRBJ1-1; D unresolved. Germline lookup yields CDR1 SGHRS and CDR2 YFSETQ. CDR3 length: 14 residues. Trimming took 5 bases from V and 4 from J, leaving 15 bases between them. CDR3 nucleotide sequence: TGCGCCAGCAGAATGGACCATGGGTCCACTGAAGCTTTCTTT. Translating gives CASRMDHGSTEAFF.

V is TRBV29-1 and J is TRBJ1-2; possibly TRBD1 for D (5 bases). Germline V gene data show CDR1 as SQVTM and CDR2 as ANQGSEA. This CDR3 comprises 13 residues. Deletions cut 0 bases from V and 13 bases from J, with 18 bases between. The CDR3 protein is CSVEDPRGGRTTF. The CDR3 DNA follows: TGCAGCGTTGAAGATCCAAGGGGAGGGAGGACCACCTTC.